The 27 T cell receptor beta chains presented below share a single source sample, sequenced in a study of cytomegalovirus exposure and HLA in healthy donors. PCR was performed using 60 Vbeta and 13 Jbeta primers. Assay used: immunoSEQ multiplex PCR; TCRdb lists only in-frame clones, some missing. The sample lists 150,000 to 190,000 clones; roughly four fifths were seen once. Sequenced sample: PBMCs. Every receptor here comes from a young man in good health and CMV-seronegative.

The chain is built from TRBV7-6 and TRBJ2-1; weak D call: TRBD1 (5 bases). Germline-derived CDR1 and CDR2 are SGHVS and FNYEAQ. Trimming removed 5 bases from V and 8 bases from J, with 13 bases in between. The length of the CDR3 is 13 residues. Here the CDR3 DNA reads TGTGCCAGCAGCCGGGCAGGGTGGGATGAGCAGTTCTTC. Translation: CASSRAGWDEQFF.

J is TRBJ1-2 and V is TRBV13; unclear D gene. Germline-derived CDR1 and CDR2 are PRHDT and FYEKMQ (reference sequence). V lost 7 bases to trimming and J lost 1 base, with 19 bases between them. The CDR3 sequence is 16 residues long. The CDR3: CASTYLEEARNYGYTF. The CDR3, as DNA: TGTGCCAGCACCTACCTTGAAGAGGCCCGTAACTATGGCTACACCTTC.

The chain is built from TRBV5-6 and TRBJ2-5, with a weak D call TRBD1 (6 bases). The CDR3 is made up of 13 amino acids. V shed 1 base and J shed 3 bases, with 7 bases lying between them. Germline CDR1 reads SGHDT; CDR2 reads YYEEEE. DNA for the CDR3: TGTGCCAGCAGCTTGCCAGGGGAAGAGACCCAGTACTTC. Amino acids: CASSLPGEETQYF.

Regarding this clone: At the DNA level, this CDR3 is encoded by other sequences in the same sample as well. The genes are TRBV7-9 and TRBJ2-1; perhaps TRBD1 as D (6 bases). Germline V gene lookup returns CDR1 SEHNR and CDR2 FQNEAQ (reference sequence). The CDR3 loop spans 15 amino acids. The germline V and J ends were trimmed by 5 bases and 0 bases, with 11 bases remaining between them. The CDR3, as DNA: TGTGCCAGCAGCATCGGACAGAGCTCCTACAATGAGCAGTTCTTC. Amino acids: CASSIGQSSYNEQFF.

The V and J genes are TRBV11-2 and TRBJ2-1; 12 bases line up with TRBD2. V lost 6 bases, J lost 5 bases, and 5 bases stayed unmatched. Per germline, CDR1 SGHAT and CDR2 FQNNGV. The CDR3 spans 15 residues. The CDR3 here is CASRGTSGRNNEQFF. CDR3 nucleotide sequence: TGTGCCAGCAGGGGCACTAGCGGGAGGAACAATGAGCAGTTCTTC.

The gene calls are TRBV7-2 and TRBJ2-3; the match to TRBD2 covers 9 bases. The junction had 4 bases not matched to a gene; V was cut back by 1 base and J by 2 bases. Germline V gene data show CDR1 as SGHTA and CDR2 as FQGNSA. The length of the CDR3 is 16 residues. CDR3 nucleotide sequence: TGTGCCAGCAGCTTAGTGACTAGCGGATACACAGATACGCAGTATTTT. This codes for CASSLVTSGYTDTQYF.

The rearrangement joins TRBV28 to TRBJ1-1; no definite D call. Trimming stripped 4 bases from V and 5 bases from J, with 17 bases between. The CDR3 covers 15 residues. Germline V CDR1 and CDR2: MDHEN, SYDVKM. CDR3 in amino acids: CASSSFSRRKTEAFF. The DNA of the CDR3 is TGTGCCAGCAGTTCTTTTTCGAGGAGGAAAACTGAAGCTTTCTTT.

The chain employs TRBV11-3 and TRBJ2-2; D perhaps matches TRBD2 (6 bases). This CDR3 is 16 amino acids long. V lost 0 bases to trimming and J lost 5 bases, with 13 bases between them. Germline V gene sequence: CDR1 SGHNT, CDR2 YENEEA. The CDR3 sequence is CASSLEGSSVTGELFF. The DNA for the CDR3 is TGTGCCAGCAGCTTAGAAGGGTCTAGCGTTACCGGGGAGCTGTTTTTT.

This clone has just one count. The rearrangement links TRBV11-2 to TRBJ1-1, with D hard to call. CDR1 SGHAT and CDR2 FQNNGV come from the germline V gene. The CDR3 has 13 amino acids. The V and J ends lost 1 base and 3 bases respectively, with 6 bases between them. The CDR3 region has the DNA TGTGCCAGCAGCTTAGTAGAAGACACTGAAGCTTTCTTT. Translated: CASSLVEDTEAFF. The variable domain in full, with the rest retrieved from reference TRBV11-2 and TRBJ1-1, is EAGVAQSPRYKIIEKRQSVAFWCNPISGHATLYWYQQILGQGPKLLIQFQNNGVVDDSQLPKDRFSAERLKGVDSTLKIQPAKLEDSAVYLCASSLVEDTEAFFGQGTRLTVV.

V usage is TRBV28 and J usage is TRBJ2-5; no definite D call. The CDR3 loop spans 10 amino acids. V lost 10 bases, J lost 5 bases, and 8 bases lay in between. The germline CDR1 and CDR2 sequences are MDHEN and SYDVKM. The CDR3 reads CATSQETQYF. CDR3 bases: TGTGCCACCTCACAGGAGACCCAGTACTTC.

The CDR3 DNA reads TGTGCCAGCAGACCCGGACAGGGGAACTATGGCTACACCTTC. Its protein is CASRPGQGNYGYTF. This sequence joins TRBV6-5 and TRBJ1-2, with TRBD1 identical over 9 bases. CDR3 length: 14 amino acids. Per the germline V gene, CDR1 is MNHEY and CDR2 is SVGAGI. The trim removed 6 bases at V and 2 bases at J, leaving 4 bases unmatched.

The rearrangement links TRBV7-9 to TRBJ1-4; D might be TRBD1 (6 bases). The CDR3 loop spans 17 amino acids. Germline V lookup: CDR1 SEHNR, CDR2 FQNEAQ (reference sequence). V was pared by 5 bases and J by 7 bases, with 23 bases between. CDR3 nucleotide sequence: TGTGCCAGCAGCCCGTCCGCCGACAGGCCGGGGGGTGAAAAACTGTTTTTT. This codes for CASSPSADRPGGEKLFF.

This clone came up a few times. This chain joins TRBV30 and TRBJ2-5, with 10 bases identical to TRBD2. This CDR3 is built from 18 residues. Germline-derived CDR1 and CDR2 are GTSNPN and SVGIG (reference sequence). With V trimmed by 2 bases and J by 4 bases, 16 bases remained unmatched. The CDR3 DNA sequence: TGTGCCTGGAGTCTTATTGGGTCAGCGGGAGGGAGTCCAGAGACCCAGTACTTC. The encoded protein is CAWSLIGSAGGSPETQYF.

V and J are TRBV6-1 and TRBJ2-1; 10 bases agree with TRBD2. Germline V gives CDR1 MNHNS, CDR2 SASEGT. This CDR3 comprises 15 residues. Trimming took 0 bases from V and 8 from J; bases not matched to a gene: 4. The CDR3 DNA reads as TGTGCCAGCAGTGAAGCACTAGCGGGGATCGATGAGCAGTTCTTC. Encoded protein: CASSEALAGIDEQFF.

This clone was seen a few times. The V and J genes are TRBV28 and TRBJ2-2, with D possibly being TRBD2 (5 bases). Germline V gene lookup returns CDR1 MDHEN and CDR2 SYDVKM. This CDR3 has 14 residues. The V end was cut by 9 bases, the J end by 4 bases, with 15 bases between. The CDR3 region has the DNA TGTGCCAGTAACCGAGCGGACCCCACCGGGGAGCTGTTTTTT. Protein sequence: CASNRADPTGELFF. Variable domain in full (rest from reference TRBV28 and TRBJ2-2): DVKVTQSSRYLVKRTGEKVFLECVQDMDHENMFWYRQDPGLGLRLIYFSYDVKMKEKGDIPEGYSVSREKKERFSLILESASTNQTSMYLCASNRADPTGELFFGEGSRLTVL.

This chain connects TRBV7-2 to TRBJ2-5, with D possibly matching TRBD1 (5 bases). The end of the DNA is better explained by TRBJ2-7, so the J call may be wrong. CDR1 and CDR2 (germline): SGHTA, FQGNSA. CDR3 size: 14 residues. This chain's CDR3 is CASSLQPDSYEQYF. CDR3 DNA: TGTGCCAGCAGCTTACAGCCTGACAGTTACGAGCAGTACTTC.

The rearrangement links TRBV11-3 to TRBJ1-1; 7 positions agree with TRBD1. The CDR3 sequence is 14 residues long. Germline V gene lookup returns CDR1 SGHNT and CDR2 YENEEA. The J segment lost 0 bases and the V segment lost 5 bases, leaving 3 bases of the junction unmatched. This CDR3 is CASSPGQMNTEAFF. The CDR3 DNA follows: TGTGCCAGCAGCCCGGGACAGATGAACACTGAAGCTTTCTTT.

The gene calls are TRBV7-6 and TRBJ2-7; 7 bases map to TRBD1. Trimming took 6 bases from V and 0 from J; bases not matched to a gene: 8. This CDR3 has 15 residues. CDR1 is SGHVS, CDR2 FNYEAQ, per germline. The CDR3: CASSPRAGGSYEQYF. CDR3 nucleotides: TGTGCCAGCAGTCCTAGGGCAGGGGGCTCCTACGAGCAGTACTTC.

This chain joins TRBV5-4 and TRBJ2-7; no clear D gene. The germline V gene encodes CDR1 SGHNT and CDR2 YYREEE (reference sequence). Trimming pared 0 bases from V and 0 bases from J, leaving 10 bases between. The CDR3 extends over 15 amino acids. The CDR3 nucleotides are TGTGCCAGCAGCTTGGGTGGGCCCTCCTCCTACGAGCAGTACTTC. It translates to CASSLGGPSSYEQYF.

This chain connects TRBV7-2 to TRBJ2-7, with D possibly matching TRBD1 (5 bases). Germline assignment: CDR1 SGHTA and CDR2 FQGNSA. This CDR3 spans 15 amino acids. V shed 1 base and J shed 2 bases, with 12 bases lying between them. CDR3 nucleotides: TGTGCCAGCAGCTTAGGGGGCGACGGAACCTACGAGCAGTACTTC. Residues: CASSLGGDGTYEQYF.

This clone was picked up a small number of times. J is TRBJ2-3 and V is TRBV7-9; TRBD2 aligns across 13 bases. This CDR3 comprises 15 residues. CDR1 is SEHNR and CDR2 is FQNEAQ in the germline V gene (reference sequence). J lost 6 bases, V lost 3 bases, and 3 bases had no gene match. CDR3 loop: CASSLGLAGRDTQYF. The DNA of the CDR3 is TGTGCCAGCAGCTTGGGACTAGCGGGAAGGGATACGCAGTATTTT.

CDR3: CASSIDPQGASTDTQYF. Written as DNA, the CDR3 is TGTGCCAGTAGTATAGATCCACAGGGGGCTAGCACAGATACGCAGTATTTT. This chain links TRBV19 with TRBJ2-3, with TRBD1 matching 9 bases. The CDR3 totals 17 residues. The V gene end was trimmed by 0 bases and the J gene end by 0 bases; junction bases not matched to a gene: 4. The germline gives CDR1 LNHDA, CDR2 SQIVND (reference sequence).

The J gene is TRBJ2-7, the V gene TRBV29-1, with D tentatively TRBD2 (5 bases). Per the germline V gene, CDR1 is SQVTM and CDR2 is ANQGSEA. Trimming took off 1 base at V and 6 bases at J, with 10 bases between the two ends. The CDR3 sequence is 12 residues long. CDR3 sequence (DNA): TGCAGCGTTGAAGGCGAGGGTTGCGAGCAGTACTTC. Translating gives CSVEGEGCEQYF.

The rearrangement links TRBV4-3 to TRBJ2-7; the match to TRBD1 covers 7 bases. The CDR3 sequence is 17 residues long. After removal of 0 bases from V and 2 bases from J, the junction contained 10 bases not matched to a gene. Per germline, CDR1 LGHNA and CDR2 YSLEER. This CDR3 is CASSQDVIRDSPYEQYF. CDR3 sequence (DNA): TGCGCCAGCAGCCAAGATGTAATCCGGGACAGTCCCTACGAGCAGTACTTC.

This clone was seen a few times. This chain uses TRBV2 with TRBJ2-7; D gene ambiguous. The germline V and J ends were trimmed by 6 bases and 2 bases, with 11 bases remaining between them. The CDR3 is 13 residues long. CDR1 is SNHLY, CDR2 FYNNEI, per germline. CDR3 sequence: CASSPPPAYEQYF. Here the CDR3 DNA reads TGTGCCAGCAGCCCACCCCCAGCCTACGAGCAGTACTTC.

The chain links TRBV5-1 to TRBJ2-7; D remains unclear. This CDR3 contains 18 residues. V was clipped by 5 bases and J by 0 bases, with 24 bases between them. Germline V lookup: CDR1 SGHRS, CDR2 YFSETQ. Written as DNA, the CDR3 is TGCGCCAGCAGTAGACTTGGCAGTCCCATGCTACGCTCCTACGAGCAGTACTTC. This sequence encodes CASSRLGSPMLRSYEQYF.

V gene TRBV6-5 combines with J gene TRBJ1-2; 7 nucleotides match TRBD1. The CDR3 has 15 residues. Germline CDR1 is MNHEY and CDR2 is SVGAGI. V was clipped by 2 bases and J by 5 bases; unmatched bases: 8. CDR3 sequence reads: CASSYINRGSYGYTF. The CDR3 DNA is TGTGCCAGCAGTTACATTAACAGGGGAAGTTATGGCTACACCTTC.